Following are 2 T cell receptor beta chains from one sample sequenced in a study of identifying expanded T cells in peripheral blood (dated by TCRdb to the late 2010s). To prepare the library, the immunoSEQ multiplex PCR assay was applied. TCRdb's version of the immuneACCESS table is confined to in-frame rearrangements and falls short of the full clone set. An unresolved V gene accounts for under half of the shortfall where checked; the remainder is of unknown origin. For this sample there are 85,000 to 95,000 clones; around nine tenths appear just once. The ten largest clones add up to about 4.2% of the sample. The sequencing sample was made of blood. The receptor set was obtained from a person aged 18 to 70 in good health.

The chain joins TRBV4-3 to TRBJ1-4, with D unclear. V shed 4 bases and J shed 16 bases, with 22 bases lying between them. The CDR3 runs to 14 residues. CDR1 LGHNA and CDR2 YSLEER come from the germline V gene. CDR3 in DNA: TGCGCCAGCAGCCCATCCGGGGATTCCAGCCCTGGGTTTTTT. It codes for CASSPSGDSSPGFF.

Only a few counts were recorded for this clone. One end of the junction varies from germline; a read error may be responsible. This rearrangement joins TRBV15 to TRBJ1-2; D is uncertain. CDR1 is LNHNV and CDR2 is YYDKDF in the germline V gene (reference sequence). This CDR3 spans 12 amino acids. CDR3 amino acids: CATSRDRVGYTF. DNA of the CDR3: TGTGCCACCAGCCGAGATCGAGTTGGCTACACCTTC.